This T cell receptor (beta chain) was identified during a study of molecular identifiers for immune sequencing clone quantification. The germline CDR1 and CDR2 sequences are MNHEY and SVGEGT. Trimming at V came to 2 bases and at J to 11 bases, leaving 14 bases not matched to a gene. The CDR3 contains 16 residues. TCRdb redid the calling of the PCR reads with MiXCR, one entry per CDR3 protein. This sample carries around 470,000 distinct CDR3 sequences, about 26% of them seen once, and the ten largest clones take around 0.78%. The sample was naive CD8+ T cells from blood, with Jurkat cell RNA spiked in. The subset here: FACS-sorted CD8+CD4-CCR7+CD45RA+ naive T cells. The rearrangement uses TRBV6-2 or TRBV6-3 and TRBJ2-3; TRBD1 agrees at 9 bases. This clonotype was obtained from a human donor in good health. Some libraries in this study had Jurkat cell RNA spiked in. CDR3: CASSYANRGPKAGQYF. CDR3 in DNA: TGTGCCAGCAGTTACGCGAACAGGGGGCCAAAGGCGGGGCAGTATTTT.